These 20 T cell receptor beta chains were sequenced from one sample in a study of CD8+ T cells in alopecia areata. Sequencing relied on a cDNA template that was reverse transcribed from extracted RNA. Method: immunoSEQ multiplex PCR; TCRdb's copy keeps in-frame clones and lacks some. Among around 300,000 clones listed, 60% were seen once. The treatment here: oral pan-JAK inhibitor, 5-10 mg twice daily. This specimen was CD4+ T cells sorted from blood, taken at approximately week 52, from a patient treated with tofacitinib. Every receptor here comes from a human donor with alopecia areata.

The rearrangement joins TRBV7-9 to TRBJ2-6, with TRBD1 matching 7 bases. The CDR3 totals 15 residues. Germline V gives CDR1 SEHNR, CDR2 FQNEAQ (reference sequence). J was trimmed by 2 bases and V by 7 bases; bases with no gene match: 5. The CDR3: CASTAGGTGANVLTF. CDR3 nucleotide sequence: TGTGCCAGCACCGCAGGGGGAACTGGGGCCAACGTCCTGACTTTC.

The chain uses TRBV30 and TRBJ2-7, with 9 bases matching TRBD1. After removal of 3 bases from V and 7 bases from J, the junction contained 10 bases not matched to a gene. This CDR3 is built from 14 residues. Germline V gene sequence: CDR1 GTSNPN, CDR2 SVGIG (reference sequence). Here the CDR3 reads CAWSAGTGPREQYF. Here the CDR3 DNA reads TGTGCCTGGAGCGCCGGGACAGGGCCTCGTGAGCAGTACTTC.

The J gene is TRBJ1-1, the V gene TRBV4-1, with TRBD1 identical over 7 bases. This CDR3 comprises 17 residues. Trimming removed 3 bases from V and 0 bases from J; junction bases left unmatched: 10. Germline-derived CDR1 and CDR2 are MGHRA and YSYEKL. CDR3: CASSQPYRGGMNTEAFF. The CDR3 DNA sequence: TGCGCCAGCAGCCAGCCCTACAGGGGCGGAATGAACACTGAAGCTTTCTTT.

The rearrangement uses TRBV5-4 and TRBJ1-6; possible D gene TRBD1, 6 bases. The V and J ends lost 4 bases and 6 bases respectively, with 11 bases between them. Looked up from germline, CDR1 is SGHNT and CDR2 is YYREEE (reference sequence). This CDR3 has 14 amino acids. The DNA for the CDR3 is TGTGCCAGCAGCCTGGGACAACCTAATTCACCCCTCCACTTT. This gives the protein CASSLGQPNSPLHF.

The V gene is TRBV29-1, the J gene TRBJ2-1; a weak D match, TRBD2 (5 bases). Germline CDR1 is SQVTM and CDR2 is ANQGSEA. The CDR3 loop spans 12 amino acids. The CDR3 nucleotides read TGCAGTGGCGGGTTCTCGCACAATGAGCAGTTCTTC. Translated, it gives CSGGFSHNEQFF.

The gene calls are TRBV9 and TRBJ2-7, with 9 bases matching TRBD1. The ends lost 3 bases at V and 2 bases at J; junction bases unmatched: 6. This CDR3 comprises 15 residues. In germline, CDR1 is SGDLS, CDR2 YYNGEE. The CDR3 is CASSARQGVTYEQYF. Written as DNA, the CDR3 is TGTGCCAGCAGCGCCCGACAGGGGGTAACCTACGAGCAGTACTTC. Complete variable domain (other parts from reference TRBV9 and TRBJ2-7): DSGVTQTPKHLITATGQRVTLRCSPRSGDLSVYWYQQSLDQGLQFLIQYYNGEERAKGNILERFSAQQFPDLHSELNLSSLELGDSALYFCASSARQGVTYEQYFGPGTRLTVT.

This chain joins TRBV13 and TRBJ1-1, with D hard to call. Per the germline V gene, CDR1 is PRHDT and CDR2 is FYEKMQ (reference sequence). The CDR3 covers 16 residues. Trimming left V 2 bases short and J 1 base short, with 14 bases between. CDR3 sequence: CASSLSHGSTNTEAFF. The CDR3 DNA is TGTGCCAGCAGCTTATCCCATGGAAGCACGAACACTGAAGCTTTCTTT.

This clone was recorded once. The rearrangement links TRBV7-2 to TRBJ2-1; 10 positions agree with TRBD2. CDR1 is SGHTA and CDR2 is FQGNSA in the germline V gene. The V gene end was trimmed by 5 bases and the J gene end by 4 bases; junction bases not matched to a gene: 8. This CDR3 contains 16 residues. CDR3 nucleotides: TGTGCCAGCAGCGAAATAGCGGGGGGACTATACAATGAGCAGTTCTTC. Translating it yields CASSEIAGGLYNEQFF.

The DNA for the CDR3 is TGTGCCAGTAGCGGGGGTCAAGAGACCCAGTACTTC. It specifies CASSGGQETQYF. The chain combines TRBV7-9 with TRBJ2-5, with 9 bases matching TRBD2. The germline V gene has CDR1 SEHNR and CDR2 FQNEAQ (reference sequence). This CDR3 contains 12 residues. Germline trimming cut 9 bases from V and 2 bases from J; bases unmatched to any gene: 1.

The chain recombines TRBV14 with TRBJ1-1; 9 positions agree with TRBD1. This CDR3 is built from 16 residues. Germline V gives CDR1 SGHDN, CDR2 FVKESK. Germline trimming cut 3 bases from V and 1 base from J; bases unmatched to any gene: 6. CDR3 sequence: CASSHINRGRNTEAFF. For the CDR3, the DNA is TGTGCCAGCAGCCATATAAACAGGGGGCGGAACACTGAAGCTTTCTTT. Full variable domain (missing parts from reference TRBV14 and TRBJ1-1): EAGVTQFPSHSVIEKGQTVTLRCDPISGHDNLYWYRRVMGKEIKFLLHFVKESKQDESGMPNNRFLAERTGGTYSTLKVQPAELEDSGVYFCASSHINRGRNTEAFFGQGTRLTVV.

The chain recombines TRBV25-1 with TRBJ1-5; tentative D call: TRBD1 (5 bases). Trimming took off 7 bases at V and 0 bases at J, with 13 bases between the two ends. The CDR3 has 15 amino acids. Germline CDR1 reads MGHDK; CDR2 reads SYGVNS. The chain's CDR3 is CASTGTEDSNQPQHF. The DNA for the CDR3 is TGTGCCAGCACTGGGACGGAGGATAGCAATCAGCCCCAGCATTTT.

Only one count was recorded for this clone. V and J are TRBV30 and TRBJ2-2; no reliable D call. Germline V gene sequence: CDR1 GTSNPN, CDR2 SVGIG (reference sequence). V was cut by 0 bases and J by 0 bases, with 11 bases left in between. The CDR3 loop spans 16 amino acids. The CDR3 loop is CAWSVFGRTNTGELFF. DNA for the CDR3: TGTGCCTGGAGTGTATTCGGACGGACGAACACCGGGGAGCTGTTTTTT.

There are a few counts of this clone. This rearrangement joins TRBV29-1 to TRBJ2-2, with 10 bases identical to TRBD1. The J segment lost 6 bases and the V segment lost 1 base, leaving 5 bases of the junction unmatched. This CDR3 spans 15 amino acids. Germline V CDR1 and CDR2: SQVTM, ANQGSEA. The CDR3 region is CSVEGDRGSPGELFF. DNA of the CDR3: TGCAGCGTTGAAGGGGACAGGGGAAGTCCCGGGGAGCTGTTTTTT.

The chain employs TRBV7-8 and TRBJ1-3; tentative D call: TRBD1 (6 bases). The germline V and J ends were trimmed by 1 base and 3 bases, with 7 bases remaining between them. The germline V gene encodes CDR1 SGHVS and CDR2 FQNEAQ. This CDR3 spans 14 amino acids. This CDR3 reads CASSLGTVGNTIYF. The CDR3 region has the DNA TGTGCCAGCAGCTTAGGGACAGTTGGAAACACCATATATTTT.

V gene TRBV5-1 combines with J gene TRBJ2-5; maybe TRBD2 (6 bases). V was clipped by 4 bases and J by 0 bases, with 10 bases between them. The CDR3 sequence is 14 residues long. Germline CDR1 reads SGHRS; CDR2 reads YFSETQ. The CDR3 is CASSHRRDQETQYF. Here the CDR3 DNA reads TGCGCCAGCAGCCACCGGAGGGACCAAGAGACCCAGTACTTC.

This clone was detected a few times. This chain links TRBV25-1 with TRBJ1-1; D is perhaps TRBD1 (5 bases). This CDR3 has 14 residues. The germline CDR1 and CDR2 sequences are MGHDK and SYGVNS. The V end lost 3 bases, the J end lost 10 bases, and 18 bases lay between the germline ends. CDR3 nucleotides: TGTGCCAGCAGTGAGCGGGGACGGATCGCGACAGCTTTCTTT. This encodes CASSERGRIATAFF.

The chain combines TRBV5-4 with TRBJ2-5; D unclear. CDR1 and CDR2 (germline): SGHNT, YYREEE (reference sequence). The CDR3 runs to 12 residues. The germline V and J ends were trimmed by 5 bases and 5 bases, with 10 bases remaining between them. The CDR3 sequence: CASSKMGETQYF. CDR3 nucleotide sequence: TGTGCCAGCAGTAAAATGGGGGAGACCCAGTACTTC.

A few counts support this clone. The CDR3 here is CASSAQGTGNEQFF. The DNA of the CDR3 is TGTGCCAGCAGTGCCCAGGGGACTGGAAATGAGCAGTTCTTC. The genes are TRBV25-1 and TRBJ2-1; D may correspond to TRBD1 or TRBD2 (6 bases each). CDR1 is MGHDK, CDR2 SYGVNS, per germline. There are 14 residues in the CDR3. V lost 4 bases, J lost 7 bases, and 14 bases lay in between.

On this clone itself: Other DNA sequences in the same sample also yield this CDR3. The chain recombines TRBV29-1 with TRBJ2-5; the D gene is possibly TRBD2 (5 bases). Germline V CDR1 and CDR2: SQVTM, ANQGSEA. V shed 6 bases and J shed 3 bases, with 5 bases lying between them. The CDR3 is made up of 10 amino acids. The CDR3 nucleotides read TGCAGCGTGGGAGAAGAGACCCAGTACTTC. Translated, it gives CSVGEETQYF.

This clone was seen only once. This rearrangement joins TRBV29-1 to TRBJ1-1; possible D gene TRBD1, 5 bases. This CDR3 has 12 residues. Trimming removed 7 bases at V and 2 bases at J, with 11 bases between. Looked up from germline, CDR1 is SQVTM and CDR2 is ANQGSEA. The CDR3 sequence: CSAGTVNTEAFF. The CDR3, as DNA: TGCAGCGCAGGGACGGTTAACACTGAAGCTTTCTTT.